The 32 T cell receptor beta chains reported below all come from one sample, sequenced in a study of tumor T cells in aggressive B-cell lymphoma. The method was immunoSEQ multiplex PCR; TCRdb's version includes in-frame clones alone and lacks a portion of them. This table holds 4,000 to 5,000 clones, roughly 90% found once. Input material: tumor tissue. The receptors stem from an adult with diffuse large B cell lymphoma.

Points on this clone: A junction boundary mismatches the germline segment, possibly from a read error. The J gene is TRBJ1-1, the V gene TRBV11-3, with D possibly TRBD1 on 6 matching bases. This CDR3 has 15 residues. Germline V CDR1 and CDR2: SGHNT, YENEEA. Here the CDR3 DNA reads TGTGCCAGTAGCTTAGACGCGGGGGGGGGCGGTGAAGCTTTCTTT. Protein: CASSLDAGGGGEAFF.

The table lists this clone with a few counts. The chain links TRBV10-3 to TRBJ2-1; the D gene is possibly TRBD1 (6 bases). The CDR3 loop spans 13 amino acids. Germline assignment: CDR1 ENHRY and CDR2 SYGVKD. V gave up 7 bases and J gave up 4 bases, with 11 bases separating them. This CDR3 reads CAINSGTYNEQFF. In nucleotides, the CDR3 is TGTGCCATCAATTCCGGGACATACAATGAGCAGTTCTTC.

The chain is built from TRBV6-5 and TRBJ1-2; TRBD1 is a possible D gene (6 bases). Germline values: CDR1 MNHEY, CDR2 SVGAGI. V lost 6 bases to trimming and J lost 3 bases, with 17 bases between them. The CDR3 totals 15 residues. The CDR3 bases are TGTGCCAGCAGGTATCCACAGGGAACCTACTATGGCTACACCTTC. Translated, it gives CASRYPQGTYYGYTF.

This clone came up once. As DNA, the CDR3 is TGTGCCAGCAGCCCACACCTGACGGGAGGGCGGGGGCTACAAGAGACCCAGTACTTC. Translated, it gives CASSPHLTGGRGLQETQYF. This chain links TRBV5-5 with TRBJ2-5, with 8 bases matching TRBD2. The CDR3 is 19 amino acids. The ends lost 4 bases at V and 2 bases at J; junction bases unmatched: 19. Per the germline V gene, CDR1 is SGHKS and CDR2 is YYEKEE (reference sequence).

The gene calls are TRBV18 and TRBJ1-1; possible D gene TRBD1, 5 bases. This CDR3 region has 14 residues. Germline V lookup: CDR1 KGHSH, CDR2 LQKENI. V was trimmed by 3 bases and J by 5 bases, leaving 13 bases between them. CDR3 residues: CASSPSGDQTEAFF. CDR3 bases: TGTGCCAGCTCACCCTCGGGGGATCAGACTGAAGCTTTCTTT. The variable domain in full, completed from reference TRBV18 and TRBJ1-1, reads NAGVMQNPRHLVRRRGQEARLRCSPMKGHSHVYWYRQLPEEGLKFMVYLQKENIIDESGMPKERFSAEFPKEGPSILRIQQVVRGDSAAYFCASSPSGDQTEAFFGQGTRLTVV.

The chain employs TRBV5-3 and TRBJ2-7; D is undetermined. TRBV5-3 is an ORF; its function is uncertain. This CDR3 region has 12 residues. V lost 5 bases to trimming and J lost 4 bases, with 10 bases between them. CDR3 DNA: TGTGCCAGAAGTATGCTCAGGTACGAGCAGTACTTC. Translating it yields CARSMLRYEQYF.

The chain recombines TRBV5-6 with TRBJ2-1; D uncertain. Trimming shortened V by 2 bases and J by 16 bases, and 19 bases separated the two germline ends. The CDR3 length is 13 residues. Germline CDR1 and CDR2: SGHDT and YYEEEE. The CDR3 protein is CASSFLVSPITFF. The CDR3 DNA is TGTGCCAGCAGCTTTCTCGTTAGTCCTATAACCTTCTTC. The variable domain in full, completed from reference TRBV5-6 and TRBJ2-1, reads DAGVTQSPTHLIKTRGQQVTLRCSPKSGHDTVSWYQQALGQGPQFIFQYYEEEERQRGNFPDRFSGHQFPNYSSELNVNALLLGDSALYLCASSFLVSPITFFGPGTRLTVL.

The CDR3 DNA reads as TGCGCCAGCAGCTTGGCCCAGGGAAATCGAGACGAACAGTTCTTC. It codes for CASSLAQGNRDEQFF. J is TRBJ2-1 and V is TRBV5-1; D is perhaps TRBD1 (5 bases). The CDR3 runs to 15 residues. The germline V and J ends were trimmed by 0 bases and 13 bases, with 20 bases remaining between them. CDR1 and CDR2 from the germline V gene are SGHRS and YFSETQ. Using reference TRBV5-1 and TRBJ2-1 for the parts outside the CDR3, the full variable domain is KAGVTQTPRYLIKTRGQQVTLSCSPISGHRSVSWYQQTPGQGLQFLFEYFSETQRNKGNFPGRFSGRQFSNSRSEMNVSTLELGDSALYLCASSLAQGNRDEQFFGPGTRLTVL.

V usage is TRBV7-2 and J usage is TRBJ1-6, with 8 positions matching TRBD1. Trimming at V came to 4 bases and at J to 3 bases, leaving 2 bases not matched to a gene. Germline CDR1 and CDR2: SGHTA and FQGNSA. This CDR3 spans 15 amino acids. The CDR3 region has the DNA TGTGCCAGCAGCTCACAGGGGGTCTATAATTCACCCCTCCACTTT. Its translation: CASSSQGVYNSPLHF.

The chain recombines TRBV7-2 with TRBJ2-2; D ambiguous. CDR1 and CDR2 (germline): SGHTA, FQGNSA. The CDR3 is made up of 11 amino acids. Trimming took 7 bases from V and 6 from J, leaving 6 bases between them. The CDR3 loop is CASTPAGELFF. The CDR3 nucleotides read TGTGCCAGCACCCCTGCCGGGGAGCTGTTTTTT.

The chain uses TRBV18 and TRBJ1-6, with 7 bases lining up with TRBD1. CDR3 length: 15 residues. Germline V lookup: CDR1 KGHSH, CDR2 LQKENI. The ends lost 1 base at V and 7 bases at J; junction bases unmatched: 4. The CDR3 DNA sequence: TGTGCCAGCTCACCACTGACAGGGAACAATTCACCCCTCCACTTT. This translates into CASSPLTGNNSPLHF.

The chain has TRBV11-3 and TRBJ1-2, with TRBD1 matching over 7 bases. CDR1 is SGHNT and CDR2 is YENEEA in the germline V gene. The CDR3 runs 15 residues. J gave up 4 bases and V 3 bases, and 8 bases lay outside the gene matches. In DNA, the CDR3 is TGTGCCAGCAGCTTCGCTGGGACAGCCCCCTATGGCTACACCTTC. Translating it yields CASSFAGTAPYGYTF.

Regarding this clone: An end of the junction does not agree with germline; a read error may underlie this. The chain links TRBV6-1 to TRBJ1-2; weak D call: TRBD1 (6 bases). The CDR3 has 12 residues. Germline V gives CDR1 MNHNS, CDR2 SASEGT. The CDR3: CAATGGRNGYTF. The CDR3 DNA sequence: TGTGCCGCAACCGGGGGGCGGAATGGTTACACCTTC.

This clone showed up just once. Here the CDR3 reads CASSPPGTGFLGEQYF. The CDR3 coding sequence is TGCGCCAGCAGCCCTCCGGGGACAGGCTTCCTCGGGGAGCAGTACTTC. The J gene is TRBJ2-7, the V gene TRBV5-1, with 8 bases identical to TRBD1. Germline CDR1 SGHRS, CDR2 YFSETQ. This CDR3 is 16 amino acids long. The junction had 16 bases not matched to a gene; V was cut back by 4 bases and J by 7 bases.

This chain connects TRBV4-2 to TRBJ1-1; unclear D gene. The CDR3 has 15 amino acids. The V end was cut by 0 bases, the J end by 1 base, with 9 bases between. Looked up from germline, CDR1 is LGHNA and CDR2 is YNFKEQ. CDR3: CASSQDTSGNTEAFF. DNA for the CDR3: TGTGCCAGCAGCCAAGACACCAGTGGGAACACTGAAGCTTTCTTT.

The CDR3 is CASRPTTGGYEQYF. The DNA of the CDR3 is TGCGCCAGCAGACCAACGACGGGGGGTTACGAGCAGTACTTC. The J gene is TRBJ2-7, the V gene TRBV5-1; 7 bases are shared with TRBD2. V was clipped by 5 bases and J by 4 bases; unmatched bases: 9. Germline V gives CDR1 SGHRS, CDR2 YFSETQ. CDR3 length equals 14 residues.

The chain links TRBV7-9 to TRBJ1-3, with a tentative D call TRBD1 (6 bases). CDR1 and CDR2 from the germline V gene are SEHNR and FQNEAQ (reference sequence). The CDR3 length is 12 residues. Trimming left V 6 bases short and J 4 bases short, with 7 bases between. The CDR3, as DNA: TGTGCCAGCAGGGACAGCGGAAACACCATATATTTT. Translation: CASRDSGNTIYF.

The V call is TRBV9, the J call TRBJ2-6; the D is unclear. V lost 2 bases and J lost 2, with 5 bases in between. The CDR3 is 14 residues long. Germline V gene lookup returns CDR1 SGDLS and CDR2 YYNGEE. The DNA of the CDR3 is TGTGCCAGCAGCGTCCGTCCTGGGGCCAACGTCCTGACTTTC. Its protein is CASSVRPGANVLTF.

The chain uses TRBV4-1 and TRBJ2-3; D may be TRBD1 (6 bases). The CDR3 has 15 residues. V was shortened by 4 bases and J by 0 bases, with 11 bases between the two germline ends. Germline lookup yields CDR1 MGHRA and CDR2 YSYEKL. CDR3 protein: CASSLPGQSTDTQYF. CDR3 sequence (DNA): TGCGCCAGCAGCCTCCCCGGACAGAGCACAGATACGCAGTATTTT.

The chain links TRBV7-2 to TRBJ2-1; maybe TRBD1 (6 bases). The CDR3 consists of 15 residues. Trimming removed 0 bases at V and 2 bases at J, with 8 bases between. CDR1 SGHTA and CDR2 FQGNSA come from the germline V gene. CDR3 coding DNA: TGTGCCAGCAGCTTAGCGGCAGGGGCCTACAATGAGCAGTTCTTC. It yields the protein CASSLAAGAYNEQFF.

CDR3 coding DNA: TGTGCCAGCAGTGTTGAGGAACACTTGACCCAGTACTTC. It translates to CASSVEEHLTQYF. The chain employs TRBV6-5 and TRBJ2-5; no clear D. Germline values: CDR1 MNHEY, CDR2 SVGAGI. V was trimmed by 5 bases and J by 7 bases, leaving 14 bases between them. The CDR3 contains 13 residues.

V and J are TRBV5-1 and TRBJ2-7; tentatively, D is TRBD1 (6 bases). V lost 4 bases and J 4 bases, leaving 15 bases between the germline ends. This CDR3 region has 14 residues. Germline CDR1 SGHRS, CDR2 YFSETQ. This chain's CDR3 is CASSVQGAAYEQYF. The CDR3 coding sequence is TGCGCCAGCAGCGTACAGGGAGCCGCATACGAGCAGTACTTC.

As concerns this clone: Other DNA sequences of this sample code for an identical CDR3. The rearrangement uses TRBV10-2 and TRBJ1-2; TRBD1 matches 7 bases. The CDR3 spans 14 residues. Trimming at V came to 6 bases and at J to 8 bases, leaving 12 bases not matched to a gene. Germline V gives CDR1 WSHSY, CDR2 SAAADI. The CDR3 loop reads CASRTSDRFEGYTF. CDR3 sequence (DNA): TGCGCCAGCAGGACCTCGGACAGGTTCGAGGGCTACACCTTC.

The CDR3 reads CASSGGVADTQYF. For the CDR3, the DNA is TGTGCCAGCTCCGGGGGTGTGGCAGATACGCAGTATTTT. J is TRBJ2-3 and V is TRBV6-4, with D possibly matching TRBD2 (6 bases). Germline assignment: CDR1 MRHNA and CDR2 SNTAGT. This CDR3 has 13 residues. V was cut by 8 bases and J by 4 bases, with 13 bases left in between.

This clone was counted a single time. V usage is TRBV7-8 and J usage is TRBJ1-1; D call uncertain. This CDR3 has 12 residues. Germline values: CDR1 SGHVS, CDR2 FQNEAQ. Trimming cost V 1 base and J 5 bases, with 5 bases left between them. The CDR3 DNA sequence: TGTGCCAGCAGCTTAGATCGGACTGAAGCTTTCTTT. Residues: CASSLDRTEAFF.

The chain couples TRBV18 to TRBJ1-2; D unclear. The ends were cut back, 6 bases at V and 7 bases at J, with 15 bases in the middle. The CDR3 spans 13 residues. Germline V gene sequence: CDR1 KGHSH, CDR2 LQKENI. The CDR3 sequence is CASSPTETRGYTF. The CDR3 DNA is TGTGCCAGCTCCCCAACCGAAACTCGTGGCTACACCTTC.

This chain links TRBV2 with TRBJ2-3, with TRBD1 matching over 7 bases. CDR1 SNHLY and CDR2 FYNNEI come from the germline V gene. This CDR3 region has 14 residues. After removal of 1 base from V and 4 bases from J, the junction contained 2 bases not matched to a gene. DNA for the CDR3: TGTGCCAGCAGTGAAGATCAGGGGGCAGATACGCAGTATTTT. It is translated as CASSEDQGADTQYF.

This chain joins TRBV13 and TRBJ2-7; 9 nucleotides line up with TRBD1. Germline V gene data show CDR1 as PRHDT and CDR2 as FYEKMQ (reference sequence). V was pared by 4 bases and J by 7 bases, with 8 bases of the junction left unmatched. This CDR3 spans 14 amino acids. The CDR3 here is CASSSGTGSVEQYF. The CDR3 DNA is TGTGCCAGCAGCTCCGGGACAGGGTCAGTGGAGCAGTACTTC.

The chain joins TRBV9 to TRBJ2-3, with D possibly matching TRBD1 (6 bases). Germline CDR1 SGDLS, CDR2 YYNGEE. The CDR3 is made up of 14 amino acids. Trimming removed 4 bases from V and 4 bases from J, with 13 bases in between. The CDR3 spells CASSTGHFADTQYF. Written as DNA, the CDR3 is TGTGCCAGCAGCACGGGACACTTCGCAGATACGCAGTATTTT.

This clone has a handful of counts. The chain uses TRBV6-1 and TRBJ2-3, with 11 bases fitting TRBD1. Germline lookup yields CDR1 MNHNS and CDR2 SASEGT. This CDR3 contains 16 residues. With V trimmed by 2 bases and J by 4 bases, 5 bases remained unmatched. The chain's CDR3 is CASSESAGQGADTQYF. CDR3 sequence (DNA): TGTGCCAGCAGTGAATCGGCGGGACAGGGGGCAGATACGCAGTATTTT.

The rearrangement uses TRBV14 and TRBJ1-2, with 9 nucleotides matching TRBD1. Germline CDR1 and CDR2: SGHDN and FVKESK. With V trimmed by 3 bases and J by 6 bases, 5 bases remained unmatched. The CDR3 runs 14 residues. The CDR3 here is CASSQSGTGNGYTF. The CDR3 DNA is TGTGCCAGCAGCCAGTCCGGGACAGGGAATGGCTACACCTTC. Looking up the rest from reference TRBV14 and TRBJ1-2 gives the full variable domain: EAGVTQFPSHSVIEKGQTVTLRCDPISGHDNLYWYRRVMGKEIKFLLHFVKESKQDESGMPNNRFLAERTGGTYSTLKVQPAELEDSGVYFCASSQSGTGNGYTFGSGTRLTVV.

Concerning this clone: The junction does not match germline at one end; this may be a read error. The chain joins TRBV5-1 to TRBJ2-5; 7 bases are a match to TRBD2. CDR1 and CDR2 from the germline V gene are SGHRS and YFSETQ. The CDR3 has 14 residues. In DNA form, the CDR3 reads TGCGCCAGCAGCTGGGGGGGGTACCAAAAGACCCAGTACTTC. Its protein product is CASSWGGYQKTQYF.